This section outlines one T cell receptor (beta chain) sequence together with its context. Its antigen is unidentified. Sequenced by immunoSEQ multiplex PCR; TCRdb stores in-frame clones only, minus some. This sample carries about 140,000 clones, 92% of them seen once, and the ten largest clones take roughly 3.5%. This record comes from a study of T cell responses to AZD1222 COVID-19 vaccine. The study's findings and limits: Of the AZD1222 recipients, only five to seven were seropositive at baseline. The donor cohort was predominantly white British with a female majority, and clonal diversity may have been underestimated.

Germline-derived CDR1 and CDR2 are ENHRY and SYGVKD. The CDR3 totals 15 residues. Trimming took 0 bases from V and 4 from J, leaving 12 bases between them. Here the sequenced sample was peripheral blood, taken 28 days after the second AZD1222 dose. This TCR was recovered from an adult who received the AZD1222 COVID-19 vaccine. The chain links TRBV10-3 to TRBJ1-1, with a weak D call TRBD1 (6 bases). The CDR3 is CAISESPQGVTEAFF. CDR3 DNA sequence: TGTGCCATCAGTGAGTCGCCACAGGGTGTCACTGAAGCTTTCTTT.